These 10 T cell receptor beta chains originate from one sample sequenced in a study of cytomegalovirus exposure and HLA in healthy donors. 60 Vbeta and 13 Jbeta primers were used in PCR. Libraries were prepared by immunoSEQ multiplex PCR; TCRdb keeps only in-frame clonotypes and omits some of them. The repertoire holds 130,000 or so clones, with less than 80% as singletons. Sequenced input: PBMCs. The origin of the receptors is a man aged 35-49 years in good health and CMV-seropositive.

The genes are TRBV6-1 and TRBJ2-7; D might be TRBD1 (6 bases). CDR1 and CDR2 from the germline V gene are MNHNS and SASEGT. Between the trimmed V and J ends, which lost 6 bases and 1 base, there was a span of 10 bases. CDR3 length: 13 residues. The CDR3 loop is CASSHRDSYEQYF. In nucleotides, the CDR3 is TGTGCCAGCAGCCACAGGGATTCCTACGAGCAGTACTTC.

This chain uses TRBV18 with TRBJ1-1; possibly TRBD1 for D (6 bases). Between the trimmed V and J ends, which lost 3 bases and 11 bases, there was a span of 25 bases. The CDR3 length is 16 residues. Germline V gene sequence: CDR1 KGHSH, CDR2 LQKENI. The CDR3 coding sequence is TGTGCCAGCTCACCTTCCCGGGACATAAGCCCCGTGACGGCTTTCTTT. Protein: CASSPSRDISPVTAFF.

V is TRBV5-1 and J is TRBJ1-2; 7 nucleotides match TRBD1. CDR3 length: 13 residues. V dropped 4 bases and J dropped 7; count of bases not matched to a gene: 7. The germline gives CDR1 SGHRS, CDR2 YFSETQ. The CDR3 region is CASSPTGLGGYTF. The CDR3 nucleotides are TGCGCCAGCAGCCCGACAGGGCTAGGTGGCTACACCTTC.

The V call is TRBV28, the J call TRBJ1-2, with 7 positions matching TRBD1. Germline V CDR1 and CDR2: MDHEN, SYDVKM. J was trimmed by 7 bases and V by 3 bases; bases with no gene match: 8. This CDR3 region has 14 residues. Here the CDR3 reads CASSFSAGGFGYTF. The CDR3 DNA follows: TGTGCCAGCAGTTTTTCAGCAGGGGGTTTTGGCTACACCTTC.

The chain joins TRBV30 to TRBJ1-2; 8 bases are a match to TRBD1. Trimming removed 4 bases from V and 7 bases from J; junction bases left unmatched: 8. The CDR3 length is 13 residues. Germline CDR1 and CDR2: GTSNPN and SVGIG (reference sequence). CDR3 DNA: TGTGCCTGGATTTTGCAGGGGGCCGGTGGCTACACCTTC. Its protein is CAWILQGAGGYTF.

The chain is built from TRBV5-5 and TRBJ1-6; D uncertain. Germline CDR1 SGHKS, CDR2 YYEKEE (reference sequence). Trimming pared 0 bases from V and 3 bases from J, leaving 7 bases between. The CDR3 runs 15 residues. DNA for the CDR3: TGTGCCAGCAGCTTGGTTAGTCTCTATAATTCACCCCTCCACTTT. It yields the protein CASSLVSLYNSPLHF.

The V and J genes are TRBV7-9 and TRBJ2-1; the D gene is possibly TRBD1 (5 bases). This CDR3 spans 16 amino acids. Germline V gene data show CDR1 as SEHNR and CDR2 as FQNEAQ (reference sequence). V lost 1 base and J lost 8, with 18 bases in between. CDR3 nucleotides: TGTGCCAGCAGCTTAGTCCCTCAGGGTCTGGCGGATGAGCAGTTCTTC. Translated: CASSLVPQGLADEQFF.

The rearrangement links TRBV6-6 to TRBJ2-7, with a possible D match to TRBD2 (6 bases). Trimming pared 7 bases from V and 0 bases from J, leaving 13 bases between. Germline V gene lookup returns CDR1 MNHNY and CDR2 SVGAGI (reference sequence). There are 14 residues in the CDR3. The CDR3 coding sequence is TGTGCCAGCACTAGTTCCGGGAGCTCCTACGAGCAGTACTTC. Translated: CASTSSGSSYEQYF.

This clone has just a few counts. This CDR3 reads CASSEEPSYEQYF. The CDR3 region has the DNA TGTGCCAGCAGTGAAGAGCCATCCTACGAGCAGTACTTC. The rearrangement uses TRBV6-4 and TRBJ2-7, with D hard to call. The germline gives CDR1 MRHNA, CDR2 SNTAGT. The CDR3 sequence is 13 residues long. V lost 3 bases and J lost 1, with 7 bases in between.

J is TRBJ1-5 and V is TRBV2; a possible D gene is TRBD1 (5 bases). CDR1 is SNHLY, CDR2 FYNNEI, per germline. This CDR3 is built from 14 residues. V was pared by 7 bases and J by 3 bases, with 13 bases between. The DNA for the CDR3 is TGTGCCAGCAAAGGGGCTCGGAACAATCAGCCCCAGCATTTT. As protein: CASKGARNNQPQHF.